This T cell receptor (beta chain) appears in the sequencing data of a study of OX40 agonist ivuxolimab in advanced cancers. Findings and caveats of the study: At doses 0.1 to 3.0 mg/kg, CD4+ and CD8+ clones expanded. Expanded clones were, on average, more numerous among CD8+ T cells than CD4+.

Produced via immunoSEQ multiplex PCR; TCRdb's table is partial and in-frame only. The table has about 32,000 clones, approximately 87% seen once. The CDR3 has 13 amino acids. V lost 6 bases, J lost 8 bases, and 13 bases lay in between. The germline V gene encodes CDR1 MDHEN and CDR2 SYDVKM. With respect to this clone: Its antigen remains unknown.

The sequence was obtained from an adult with an advanced solid tumor such as melanoma, head and neck, liver or kidney cancer. This chain uses TRBV28 with TRBJ2-2; D unresolved. Sequenced material: CD4+ or CD8+ T cells sorted from blood, taken in a trial of the OX40 agonist ivuxolimab. CDR3 nucleotide sequence: TGTGCCAGCAGCCTTGAGGCGACGGGGGAGCTGTTTTTT. Protein: CASSLEATGELFF.